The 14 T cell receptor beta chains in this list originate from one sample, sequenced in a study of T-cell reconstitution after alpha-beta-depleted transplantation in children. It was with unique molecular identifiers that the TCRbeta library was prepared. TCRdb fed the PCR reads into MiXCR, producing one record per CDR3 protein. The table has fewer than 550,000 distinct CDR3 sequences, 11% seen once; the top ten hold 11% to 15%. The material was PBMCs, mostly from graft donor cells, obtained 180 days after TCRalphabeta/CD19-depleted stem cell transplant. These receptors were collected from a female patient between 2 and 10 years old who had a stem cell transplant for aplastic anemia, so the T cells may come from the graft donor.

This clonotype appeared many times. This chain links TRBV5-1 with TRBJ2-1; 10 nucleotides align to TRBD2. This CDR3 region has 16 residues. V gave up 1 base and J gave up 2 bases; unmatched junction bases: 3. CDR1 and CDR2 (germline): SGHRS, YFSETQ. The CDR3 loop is CASSLRSGGAYNEQFF. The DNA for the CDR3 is TGCGCCAGCAGCTTGCGGAGCGGGGGGGCCTACAATGAGCAGTTCTTC.

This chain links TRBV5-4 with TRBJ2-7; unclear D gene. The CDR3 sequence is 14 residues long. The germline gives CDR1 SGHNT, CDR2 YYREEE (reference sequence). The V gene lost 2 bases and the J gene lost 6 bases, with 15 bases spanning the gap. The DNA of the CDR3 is TGTGCCAGCAGCTTTTACGGCCTAACGGGCGAGCAGTACGTC. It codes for CASSFYGLTGEQYV.

The CDR3 nucleotides are TGTGCCAGCAGTCCCCGGCCGACCCTCTACTTACAGGGTAGACGCAATCAGCCCCAGCATTTT. Protein sequence: CASSPRPTLYLQGRRNQPQHF. The chain joins TRBV6-2 or TRBV6-3 to TRBJ1-5; TRBD1 might be the D (6 bases). Deletions cut 5 bases from V and 2 bases from J, with 31 bases between. This CDR3 region has 21 residues. The germline gives CDR1 MNHEY, CDR2 SVGEGT.

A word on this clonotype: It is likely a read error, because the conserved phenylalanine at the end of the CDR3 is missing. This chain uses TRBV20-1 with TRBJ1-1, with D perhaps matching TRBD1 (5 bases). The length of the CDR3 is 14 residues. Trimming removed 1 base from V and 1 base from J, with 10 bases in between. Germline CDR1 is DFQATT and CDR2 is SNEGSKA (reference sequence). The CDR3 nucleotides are TGCAGTGCTAGAGTCCACAGGACGAACACTGAAGCTTTCTTG. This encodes CSARVHRTNTEAFL.

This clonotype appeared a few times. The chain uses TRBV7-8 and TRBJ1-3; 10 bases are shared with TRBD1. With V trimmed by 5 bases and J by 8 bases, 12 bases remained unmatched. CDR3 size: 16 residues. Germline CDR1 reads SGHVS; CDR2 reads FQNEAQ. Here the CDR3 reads CASSLPGQGGGYTIYF. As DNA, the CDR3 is TGTGCCAGCAGCCTTCCTGGACAGGGGGGTGGGTACACCATATATTTT.

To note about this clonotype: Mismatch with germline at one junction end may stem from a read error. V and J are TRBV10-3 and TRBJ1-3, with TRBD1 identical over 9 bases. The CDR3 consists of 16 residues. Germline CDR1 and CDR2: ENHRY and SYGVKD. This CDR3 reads CAISVKTGGSGNTTYF. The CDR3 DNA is TGTGCCATCAGTGTGAAGACAGGGGGTTCTGGAAACACCACATATTTT.

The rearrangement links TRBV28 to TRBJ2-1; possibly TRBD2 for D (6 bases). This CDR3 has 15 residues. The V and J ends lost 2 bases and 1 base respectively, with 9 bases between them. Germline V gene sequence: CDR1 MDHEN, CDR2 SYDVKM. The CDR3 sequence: CASSLAGKSYNEQFF. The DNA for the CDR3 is TGTGCCAGCAGTTTAGCGGGGAAATCCTACAATGAGCAGTTCTTC.

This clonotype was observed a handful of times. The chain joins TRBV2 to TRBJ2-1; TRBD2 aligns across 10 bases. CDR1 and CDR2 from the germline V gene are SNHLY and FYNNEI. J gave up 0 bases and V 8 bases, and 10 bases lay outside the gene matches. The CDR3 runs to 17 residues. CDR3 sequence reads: CASGKGLARNSYNEQFF. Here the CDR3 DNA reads TGTGCCAGCGGCAAGGGACTAGCGAGGAACTCCTACAATGAGCAGTTCTTC. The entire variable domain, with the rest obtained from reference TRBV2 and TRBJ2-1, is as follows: EPEVTQTPSHQVTQMGQEVILRCVPISNHLYFYWYRQILGQKVEFLVSFYNNEISEKSEIFDDQFSVERPDGSNFTLKIRSTKLEDSAMYFCASGKGLARNSYNEQFFGPGTRLTVL.

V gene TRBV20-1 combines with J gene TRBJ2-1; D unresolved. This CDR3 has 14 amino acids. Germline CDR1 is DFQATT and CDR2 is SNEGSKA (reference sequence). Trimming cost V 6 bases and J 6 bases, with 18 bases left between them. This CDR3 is CSAKKGGIGNEQFF. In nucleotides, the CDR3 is TGCAGTGCAAAAAAGGGCGGAATCGGCAATGAGCAGTTCTTC.

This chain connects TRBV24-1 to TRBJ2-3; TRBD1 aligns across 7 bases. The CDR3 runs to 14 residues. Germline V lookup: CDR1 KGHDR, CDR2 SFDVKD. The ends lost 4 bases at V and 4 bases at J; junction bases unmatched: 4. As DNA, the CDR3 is TGTGCCACCAGTGAACCAGGGGGTTCAGATACGCAGTATTTT. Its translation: CATSEPGGSDTQYF.

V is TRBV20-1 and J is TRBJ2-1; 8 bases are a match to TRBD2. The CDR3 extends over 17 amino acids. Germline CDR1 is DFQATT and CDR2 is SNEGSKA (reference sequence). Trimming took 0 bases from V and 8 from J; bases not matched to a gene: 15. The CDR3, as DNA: TGCAGTGCTAGAGATTACGTGGGACTAGTCTCCATCGATGAGCAGTTCTTC. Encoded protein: CSARDYVGLVSIDEQFF.

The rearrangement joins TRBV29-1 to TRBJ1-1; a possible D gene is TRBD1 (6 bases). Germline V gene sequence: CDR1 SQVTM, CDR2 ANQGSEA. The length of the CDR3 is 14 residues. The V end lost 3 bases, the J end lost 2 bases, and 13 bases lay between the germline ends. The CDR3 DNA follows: TGCAGCGTTGAGAGCCGGGACAAAAACACTGAAGCTTTCTTT. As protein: CSVESRDKNTEAFF.

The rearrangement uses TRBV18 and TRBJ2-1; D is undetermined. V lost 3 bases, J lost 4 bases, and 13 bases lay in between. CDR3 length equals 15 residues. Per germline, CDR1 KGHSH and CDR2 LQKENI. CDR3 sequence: CASSPSGLPYNEQFF. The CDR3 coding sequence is TGTGCCAGCTCACCGTCGGGCCTCCCATACAATGAGCAGTTCTTC.

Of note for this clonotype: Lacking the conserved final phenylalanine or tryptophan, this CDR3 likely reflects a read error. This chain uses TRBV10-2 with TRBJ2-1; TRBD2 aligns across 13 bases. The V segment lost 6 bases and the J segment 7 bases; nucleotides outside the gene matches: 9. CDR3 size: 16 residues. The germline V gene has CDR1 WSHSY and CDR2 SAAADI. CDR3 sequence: CASRPRLAGGGNEQFS. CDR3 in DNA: TGCGCCAGCAGGCCCCGACTAGCGGGAGGAGGGAATGAGCAGTTCTCC.